Sequencing of this TCR beta chain was carried out in a study of blood T cell repertoires in COVID-19 (dated by TCRdb to between 2020 and 2021). At the level of the whole study: Collaborator samples came from the United States, Italy and Spain and covered acute and convalescent phases of COVID-19. Deeply sampled blood TCRbeta repertoires from subjects exposed to, actively infected with, or recovered from COVID-19 were included in the dataset. Where HLA class I and class II types were available, the types were taken from metadata supplied by the sample provider, not from assay-based typing. The repertoires were released in a freely available public database intended as a resource for research on the immune response to SARS-CoV-2. The material from the prospective study consisted of cDNA or gDNA derived from T cells, B-cell-depleted T cells, or PBMCs. Nearly every sample came with metadata listing a de-identified subject ID, COVID-19 status, age in years and sex. Samples were obtained from the ongoing ImmuneRACE study (first 160 participants) and from 1,000 to 1,500 subjects provided by 6 global collaborators.

In Seattle, one collaborating source enrolled patients while the infection was active and tracked those patients longitudinally over the course of disease. The collaborating institutions used their own protocols to collect whole blood in K2EDTA tubes. For TCRbeta analysis, collaborator samples were shipped as frozen whole blood, as isolated PBMCs, or as DNA extracted from either sample type. Study-level results and caveats: The quantity of clinical and demographic metadata differed by source and by participant and was supplied without curation.

TCRbeta CDR3 regions were amplified from genomic DNA by means of the immunoSEQ Assay, a bias-controlled multiplex PCR. From the authors' description of their analysis: Within the assay, amplification of reference gene primers was used to estimate how many nucleated cells each sample contained. To quantify the absolute abundance of each unique TCRbeta CDR3 rearrangement, sequence reads were collapsed and filtered. For each sample, productive Simpson clonality was calculated as the square root of Simpson's diversity index across productive rearrangements. The table was pulled from immuneACCESS by TCRdb, which kept in-frame rearrangements only. Such tables lose some clones; where checked, under half of the loss comes from unresolved V genes, and the rest has no known cause. That table furnishes V, J and clone size, whereas the DNA furnished D and trimming. Here the sample has roughly 260,000 clones; around 92% occur a single time. The ten largest make up approximately 2.6% of the sample.

The CDR3 measures 14 amino acids from cysteine to phenylalanine. Only the CDR3 portion is preserved as DNA: 42 bases, with reading frame beginning at the first base. Reading the germline V gene (reference sequence) gives CDR1 SGHKS and CDR2 YYEKEE. The trim is 0 bases for V and 2 bases for J, with a gap of 7 bases between the germline ends. Worth noting for this clone: Its specific antigen is unknown. Base qualities are not provided; no much larger clone lies one nucleotide away.

This TCR derives from a person aged 18 to 29 with COVID-19, enrolled during active disease. Specimen: peripheral blood. The rearrangement joined TRBV5-5 to TRBJ2-3, with no confidently assigned D gene. The CDR3 here reads CASSLGPTTDTQYF. The nucleotide sequence is given as TGTGCCAGCAGCTTGGGGCCCACCACAGATACGCAGTATTTT.